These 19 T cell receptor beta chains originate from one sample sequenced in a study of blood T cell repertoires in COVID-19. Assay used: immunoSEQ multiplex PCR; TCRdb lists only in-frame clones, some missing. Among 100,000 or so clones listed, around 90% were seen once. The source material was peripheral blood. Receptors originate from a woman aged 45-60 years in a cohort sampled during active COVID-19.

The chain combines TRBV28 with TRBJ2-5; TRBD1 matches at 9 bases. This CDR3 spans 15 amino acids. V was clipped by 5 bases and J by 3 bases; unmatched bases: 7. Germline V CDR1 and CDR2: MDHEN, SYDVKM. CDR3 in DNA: TGTGCCAGCAGTAGCCCGGGACAGGGCGAAGAGACCCAGTACTTC. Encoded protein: CASSSPGQGEETQYF.

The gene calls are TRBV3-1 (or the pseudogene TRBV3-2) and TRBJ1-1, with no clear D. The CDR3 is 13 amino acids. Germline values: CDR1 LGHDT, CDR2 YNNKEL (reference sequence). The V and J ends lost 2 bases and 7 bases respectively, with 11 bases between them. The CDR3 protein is CASSQWEGGEAFF. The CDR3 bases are TGTGCCAGCAGCCAATGGGAGGGAGGTGAAGCTTTCTTT.

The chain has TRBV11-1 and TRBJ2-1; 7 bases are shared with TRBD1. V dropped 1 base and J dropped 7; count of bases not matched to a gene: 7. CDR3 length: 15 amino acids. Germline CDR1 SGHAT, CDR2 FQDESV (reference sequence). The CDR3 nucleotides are TGTGCCAGCAGCTTAGGGACAGGCTATCTTAATGAGCAGTTCTTC. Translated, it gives CASSLGTGYLNEQFF.

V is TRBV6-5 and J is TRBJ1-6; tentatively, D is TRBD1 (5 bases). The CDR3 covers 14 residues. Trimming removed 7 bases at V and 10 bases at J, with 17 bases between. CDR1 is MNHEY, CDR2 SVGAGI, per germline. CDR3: CASNGRRGRSPLHF. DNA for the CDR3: TGTGCCAGCAACGGCAGGAGGGGTAGGTCACCCCTCCACTTT.

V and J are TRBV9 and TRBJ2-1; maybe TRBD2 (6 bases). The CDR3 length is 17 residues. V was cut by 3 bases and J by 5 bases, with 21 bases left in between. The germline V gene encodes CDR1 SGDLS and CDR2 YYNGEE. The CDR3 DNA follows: TGTGCCAGCAGCGCCACGGGAGACCGGGACGGACACAATGAGCAGTTCTTC. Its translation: CASSATGDRDGHNEQFF.

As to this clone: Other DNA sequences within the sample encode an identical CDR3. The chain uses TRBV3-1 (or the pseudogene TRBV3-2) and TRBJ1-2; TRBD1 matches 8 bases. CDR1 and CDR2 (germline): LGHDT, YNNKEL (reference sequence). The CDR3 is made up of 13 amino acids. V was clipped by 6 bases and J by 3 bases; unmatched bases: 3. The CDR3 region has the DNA TGTGCCAGCAGGGAACAGGGGGACTATGGCTACACCTTC. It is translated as CASREQGDYGYTF.

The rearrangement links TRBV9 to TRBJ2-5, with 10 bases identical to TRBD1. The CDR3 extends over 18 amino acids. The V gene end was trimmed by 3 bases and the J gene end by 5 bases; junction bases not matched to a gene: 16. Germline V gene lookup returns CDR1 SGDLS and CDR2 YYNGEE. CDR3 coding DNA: TGTGCCAGCAGCGAGGAGGCATCCGGGACAGGGGTTCGGGAGACCCAGTACTTC. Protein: CASSEEASGTGVRETQYF.

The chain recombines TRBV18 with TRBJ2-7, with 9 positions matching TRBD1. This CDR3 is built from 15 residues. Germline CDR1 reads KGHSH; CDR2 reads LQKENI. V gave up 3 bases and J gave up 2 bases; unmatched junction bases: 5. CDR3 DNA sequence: TGTGCCAGCTCACCTCTAAGGACAGGGGCCTACGAGCAGTACTTC. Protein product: CASSPLRTGAYEQYF. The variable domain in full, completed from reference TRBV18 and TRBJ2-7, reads NAGVMQNPRHLVRRRGQEARLRCSPMKGHSHVYWYRQLPEEGLKFMVYLQKENIIDESGMPKERFSAEFPKEGPSILRIQQVVRGDSAAYFCASSPLRTGAYEQYFGPGTRLTVT.

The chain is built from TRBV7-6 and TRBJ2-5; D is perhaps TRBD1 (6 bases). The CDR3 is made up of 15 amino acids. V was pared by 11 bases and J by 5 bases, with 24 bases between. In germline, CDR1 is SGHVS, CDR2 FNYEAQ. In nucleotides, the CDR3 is TGTGCCTCCTTAAGACAGGCCACCGGGGTGGAGACCCAGTACTTC. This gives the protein CASLRQATGVETQYF.

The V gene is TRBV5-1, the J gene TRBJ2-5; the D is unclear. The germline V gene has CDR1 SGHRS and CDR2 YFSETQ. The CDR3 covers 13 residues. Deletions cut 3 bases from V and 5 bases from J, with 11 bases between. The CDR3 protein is CASSYQRRETQYF. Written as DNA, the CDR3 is TGCGCCAGCAGCTACCAGCGTCGGGAGACCCAGTACTTC.

The CDR3: CASSLKTLGLHEQFF. The DNA for the CDR3 is TGTGCCAGCAGCTTGAAAACCCTCGGGTTGCATGAGCAGTTCTTC. This chain joins TRBV5-6 and TRBJ2-1; D is unclear. Trimming removed 1 base at V and 8 bases at J, with 16 bases between. The CDR3 is 15 residues long. Per germline, CDR1 SGHDT and CDR2 YYEEEE.

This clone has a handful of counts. The CDR3 is CASSHVTGGLTGELFF. CDR3 bases: TGCGCCAGCAGCCACGTGACGGGGGGTCTAACCGGGGAGCTGTTTTTT. This sequence joins TRBV4-1 and TRBJ2-2; 7 bases are shared with TRBD2. This CDR3 is built from 16 residues. V was pared by 3 bases and J by 5 bases, with 9 bases of the junction left unmatched. The germline CDR1 and CDR2 sequences are MGHRA and YSYEKL.

The CDR3 DNA reads TGTGCCAGCATAAAAGGGAGCGGGTTGGGGGGTCCGTTCTTC. Translation: CASIKGSGLGGPFF. The genes are TRBV7-2 and TRBJ2-1; weak D call: TRBD2 (6 bases). Trimming pared 7 bases from V and 15 bases from J, leaving 25 bases between. The length of the CDR3 is 14 residues. In germline, CDR1 is SGHTA, CDR2 FQGNSA.

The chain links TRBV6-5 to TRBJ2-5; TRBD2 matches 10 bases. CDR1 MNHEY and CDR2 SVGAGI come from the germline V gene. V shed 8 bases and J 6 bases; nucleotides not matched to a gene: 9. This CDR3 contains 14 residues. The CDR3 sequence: CASRPPTSGKTQYF. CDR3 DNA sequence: TGTGCCAGCCGTCCCCCTACTAGCGGGAAGACCCAGTACTTC.

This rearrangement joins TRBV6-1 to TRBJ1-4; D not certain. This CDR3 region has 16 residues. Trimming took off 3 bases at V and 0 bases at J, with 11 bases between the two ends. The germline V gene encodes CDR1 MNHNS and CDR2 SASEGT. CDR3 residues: CASSERAFATNEKLFF. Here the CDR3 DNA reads TGTGCCAGCAGTGAGCGGGCGTTCGCAACTAATGAAAAACTGTTTTTT.

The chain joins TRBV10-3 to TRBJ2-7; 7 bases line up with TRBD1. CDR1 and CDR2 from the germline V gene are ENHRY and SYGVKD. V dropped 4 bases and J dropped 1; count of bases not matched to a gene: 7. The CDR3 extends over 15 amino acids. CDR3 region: CAISGGIQGSYEQYF. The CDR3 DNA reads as TGTGCCATCAGTGGGGGGATACAGGGGTCCTACGAGCAGTACTTC.

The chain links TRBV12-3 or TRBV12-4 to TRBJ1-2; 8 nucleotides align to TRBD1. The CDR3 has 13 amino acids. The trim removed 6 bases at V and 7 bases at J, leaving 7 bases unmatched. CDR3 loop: CASRPGTGSGYTF. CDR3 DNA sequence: TGTGCCAGCAGGCCCGGGACAGGCTCTGGCTACACCTTC.

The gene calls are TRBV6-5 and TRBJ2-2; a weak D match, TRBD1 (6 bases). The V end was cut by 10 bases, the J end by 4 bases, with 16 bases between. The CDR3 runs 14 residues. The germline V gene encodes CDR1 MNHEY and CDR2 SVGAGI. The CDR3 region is CATKLIGGTGELFF. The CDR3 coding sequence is TGTGCCACTAAGTTGATAGGGGGCACCGGGGAGCTGTTTTTT.

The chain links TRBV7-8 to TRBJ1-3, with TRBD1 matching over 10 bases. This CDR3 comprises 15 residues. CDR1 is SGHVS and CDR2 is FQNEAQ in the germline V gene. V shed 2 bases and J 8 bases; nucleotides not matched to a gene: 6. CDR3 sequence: CASSLYDRGRDTIYF. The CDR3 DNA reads TGTGCCAGCAGCTTATACGACAGGGGGCGGGACACCATATATTTT. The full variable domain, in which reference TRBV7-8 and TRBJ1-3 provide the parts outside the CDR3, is GAGVSQSPRYKVAKRGQDVALRCDPISGHVSLFWYQQALGQGPEFLTYFQNEAQLDKSGLPSDRFFAERPEGSVSTLKIQRTQQEDSAVYLCASSLYDRGRDTIYFGEGSWLTVV.